Listed here is a single T cell receptor beta chain. Germline V lookup: CDR1 LGHNA, CDR2 YNFKEQ. V shed 3 bases, J shed 6 bases, and the junction held 11 bases outside the gene matches. The CDR3 is made up of 15 amino acids. The sample belongs to a study of identical twins. In TCRdb, the 5' RACE reads were re-called with MiXCR into one record per CDR3 protein. The sample includes 650,000 to 800,000 distinct CDR3 sequences, around 8.3% of them seen just once. The same data also contributed to another study, on yellow fever vaccine responses in identical twins.

Specimen: PBMCs. The rearrangement links TRBV4-2 to TRBJ2-7; 7 bases line up with TRBD1. This TCR was recovered from a woman aged 18-29 years in good health. The CDR3, as DNA: TGTGCCAGCAGCCAGGTCGACAGGGAGCTCTCCGAGCAGTACTTC. Translation gives CASSQVDRELSEQYF.